This T cell receptor (beta chain) derives from a study of early T cells in non-severe SARS-CoV-2 infection. This clonotype was counted between two and nine times. TCRdb used MiXCR to reprocess the 5' RACE reads, holding one entry per CDR3 protein. The sample has roughly 66,000 distinct CDR3 sequences, roughly 10% seen once; the top ten hold roughly 3.2%. Sequencing was done on a sample of whole blood. This TCR came from an adult who was a healthcare worker with PCR-confirmed SARS-CoV-2 infection or an uninfected control (not recorded which).

The CDR3 DNA is TGTGCCAGCAGCAACCGGGACAGGAGACACAATGAGCAGTTCTTC. Its translation is CASSNRDRRHNEQFF. The gene calls are TRBV7-6 and TRBJ2-1, with TRBD1 matching over 8 bases. This CDR3 comprises 15 residues. The V gene end was trimmed by 5 bases and the J gene end by 5 bases; junction bases not matched to a gene: 8. Germline CDR1 and CDR2: SGHVS and FNYEAQ.